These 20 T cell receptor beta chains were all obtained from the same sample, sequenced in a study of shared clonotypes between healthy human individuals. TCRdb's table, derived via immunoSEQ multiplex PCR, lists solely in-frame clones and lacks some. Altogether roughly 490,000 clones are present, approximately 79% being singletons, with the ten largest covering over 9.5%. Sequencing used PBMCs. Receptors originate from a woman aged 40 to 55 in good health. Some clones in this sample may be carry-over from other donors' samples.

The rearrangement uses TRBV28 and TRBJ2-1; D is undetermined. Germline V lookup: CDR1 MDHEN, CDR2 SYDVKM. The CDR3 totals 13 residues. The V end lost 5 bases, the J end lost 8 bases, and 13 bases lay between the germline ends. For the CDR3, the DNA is TGTGCCAGCAGTACGCCTCAGCTGGATGAGCAGTTCTTC. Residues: CASSTPQLDEQFF.

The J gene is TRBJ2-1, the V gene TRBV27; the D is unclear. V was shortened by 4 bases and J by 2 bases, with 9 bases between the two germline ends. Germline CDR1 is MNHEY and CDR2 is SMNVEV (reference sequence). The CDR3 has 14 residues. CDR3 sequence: CASSYSETYNEQFF. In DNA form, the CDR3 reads TGTGCCAGCAGTTACAGCGAAACCTACAATGAGCAGTTCTTC.

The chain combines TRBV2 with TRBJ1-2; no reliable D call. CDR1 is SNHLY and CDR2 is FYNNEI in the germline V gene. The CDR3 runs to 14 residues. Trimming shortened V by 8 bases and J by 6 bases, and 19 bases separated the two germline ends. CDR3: CASGIFDLTDGYTF. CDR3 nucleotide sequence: TGTGCCAGCGGCATTTTCGATCTCACGGATGGCTACACCTTC.

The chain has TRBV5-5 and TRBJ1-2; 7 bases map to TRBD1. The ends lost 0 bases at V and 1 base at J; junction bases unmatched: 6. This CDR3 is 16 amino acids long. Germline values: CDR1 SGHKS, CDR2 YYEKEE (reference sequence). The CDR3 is CASSLVRDRVNYGYTF. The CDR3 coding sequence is TGTGCCAGCAGCTTGGTGCGAGACAGGGTTAACTATGGCTACACCTTC.

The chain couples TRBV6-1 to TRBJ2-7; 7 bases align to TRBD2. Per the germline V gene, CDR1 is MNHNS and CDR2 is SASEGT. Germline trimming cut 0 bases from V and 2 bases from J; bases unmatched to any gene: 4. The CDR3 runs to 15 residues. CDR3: CASSEAASGPYEQYF. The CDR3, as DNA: TGTGCCAGCAGTGAAGCGGCTAGCGGACCCTACGAGCAGTACTTC.

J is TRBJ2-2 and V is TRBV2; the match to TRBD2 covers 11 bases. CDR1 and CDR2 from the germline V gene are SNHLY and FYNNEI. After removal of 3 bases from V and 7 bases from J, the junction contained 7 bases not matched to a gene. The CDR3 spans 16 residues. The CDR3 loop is CASSEGLAASGGELFF. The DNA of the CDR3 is TGTGCCAGCAGTGAGGGACTAGCGGCATCAGGCGGGGAGCTGTTTTTT.

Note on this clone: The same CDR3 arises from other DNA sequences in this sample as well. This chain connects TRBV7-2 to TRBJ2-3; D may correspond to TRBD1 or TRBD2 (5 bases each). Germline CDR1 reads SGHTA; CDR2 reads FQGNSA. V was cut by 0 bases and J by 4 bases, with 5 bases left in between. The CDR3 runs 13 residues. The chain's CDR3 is CASSLAGADTQYF. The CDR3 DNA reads TGTGCCAGCAGCTTAGCGGGGGCAGATACGCAGTATTTT.

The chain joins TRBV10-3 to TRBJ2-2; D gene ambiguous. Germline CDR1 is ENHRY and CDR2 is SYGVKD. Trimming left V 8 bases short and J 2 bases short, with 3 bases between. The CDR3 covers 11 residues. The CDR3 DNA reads TGTGCCATCGGAAACACCGGGGAGCTGTTTTTT. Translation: CAIGNTGELFF.

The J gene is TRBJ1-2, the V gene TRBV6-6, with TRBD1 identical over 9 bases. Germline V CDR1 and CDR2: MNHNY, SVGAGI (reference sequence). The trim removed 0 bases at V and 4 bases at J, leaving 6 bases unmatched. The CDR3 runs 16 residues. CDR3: CASSYSSPGQGYGYTF. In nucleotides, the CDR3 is TGTGCCAGCAGTTACTCGAGTCCGGGACAGGGCTATGGCTACACCTTC.

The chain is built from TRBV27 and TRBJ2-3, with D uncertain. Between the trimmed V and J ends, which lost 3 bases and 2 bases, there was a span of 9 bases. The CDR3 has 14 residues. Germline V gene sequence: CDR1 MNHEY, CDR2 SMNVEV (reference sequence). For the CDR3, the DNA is TGTGCCAGCAGTTTCGGAACGTACACAGATACGCAGTATTTT. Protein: CASSFGTYTDTQYF.

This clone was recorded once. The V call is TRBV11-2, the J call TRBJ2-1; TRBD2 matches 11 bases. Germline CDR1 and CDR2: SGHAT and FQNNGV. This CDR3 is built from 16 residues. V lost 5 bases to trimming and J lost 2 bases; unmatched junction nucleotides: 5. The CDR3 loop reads CASSPISGRAYNEQFF. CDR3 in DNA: TGTGCCAGCAGCCCGATTAGCGGGAGGGCCTACAATGAGCAGTTCTTC.

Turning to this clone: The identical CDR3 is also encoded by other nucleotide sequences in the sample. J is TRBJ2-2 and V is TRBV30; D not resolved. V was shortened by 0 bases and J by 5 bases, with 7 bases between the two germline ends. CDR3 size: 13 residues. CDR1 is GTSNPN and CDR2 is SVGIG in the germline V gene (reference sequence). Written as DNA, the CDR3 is TGTGCCTGGAGTGTTCTGGTTACCGGGGAGCTGTTTTTT. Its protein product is CAWSVLVTGELFF.

The CDR3 DNA reads TGTGCCAGCAGTTACCGACAGGGGAATGAAGCTTTCTTT. Its protein is CASSYRQGNEAFF. The gene calls are TRBV6-5 and TRBJ1-1; 8 bases align to TRBD1. The CDR3 covers 13 residues. CDR1 and CDR2 from the germline V gene are MNHEY and SVGAGI. The J segment lost 7 bases and the V segment lost 2 bases, leaving 3 bases of the junction unmatched.

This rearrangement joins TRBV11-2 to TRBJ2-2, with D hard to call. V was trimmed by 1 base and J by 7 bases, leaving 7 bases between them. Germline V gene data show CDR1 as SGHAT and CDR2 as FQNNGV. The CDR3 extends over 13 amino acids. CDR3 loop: CASSLGMVGELFF. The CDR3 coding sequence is TGTGCCAGCAGCTTAGGAATGGTCGGGGAGCTGTTTTTT.

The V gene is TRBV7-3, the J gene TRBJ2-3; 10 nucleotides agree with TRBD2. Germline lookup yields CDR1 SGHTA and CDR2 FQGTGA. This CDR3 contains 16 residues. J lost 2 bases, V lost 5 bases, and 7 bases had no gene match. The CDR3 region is CASSRAAGGFTDTQYF. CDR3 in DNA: TGTGCCAGCAGCAGAGCAGCGGGAGGGTTCACAGATACGCAGTATTTT.

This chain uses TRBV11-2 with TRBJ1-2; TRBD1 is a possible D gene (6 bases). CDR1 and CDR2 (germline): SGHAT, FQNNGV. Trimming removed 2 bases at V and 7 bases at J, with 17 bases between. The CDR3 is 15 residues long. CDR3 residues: CASSLITGIRGGYTF. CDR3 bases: TGTGCCAGCAGCTTAATCACCGGGATCAGGGGTGGCTACACCTTC.

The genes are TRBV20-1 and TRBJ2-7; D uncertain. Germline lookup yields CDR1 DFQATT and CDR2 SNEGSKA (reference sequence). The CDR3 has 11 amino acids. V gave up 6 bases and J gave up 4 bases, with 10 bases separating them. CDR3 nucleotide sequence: TGCAGTGCCGTAAGCCTGTACGAGCAGTACTTC. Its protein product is CSAVSLYEQYF.

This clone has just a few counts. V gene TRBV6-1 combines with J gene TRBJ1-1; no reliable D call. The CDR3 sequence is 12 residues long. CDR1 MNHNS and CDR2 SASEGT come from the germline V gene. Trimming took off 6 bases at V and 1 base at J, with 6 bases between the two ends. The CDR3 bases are TGTGCCAGCAGCTTCGGGAACACTGAAGCTTTCTTT. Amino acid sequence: CASSFGNTEAFF.

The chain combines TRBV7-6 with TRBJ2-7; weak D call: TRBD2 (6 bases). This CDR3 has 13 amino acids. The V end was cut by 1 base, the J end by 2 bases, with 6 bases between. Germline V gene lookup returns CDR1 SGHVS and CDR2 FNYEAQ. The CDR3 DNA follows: TGTGCCAGCAGCTTAGGACTAGCCTACGAGCAGTACTTC. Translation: CASSLGLAYEQYF.

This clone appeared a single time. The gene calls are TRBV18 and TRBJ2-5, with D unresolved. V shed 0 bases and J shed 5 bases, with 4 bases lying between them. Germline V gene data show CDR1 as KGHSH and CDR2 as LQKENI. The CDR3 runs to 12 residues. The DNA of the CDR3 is TGTGCCAGCTCACCACCTTCCGAGACCCAGTACTTC. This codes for CASSPPSETQYF.